The 24 T cell receptor beta chains listed next were all sequenced from one sample in a study of blood T cell repertoires in COVID-19 (dated by TCRdb to 2019 to 2021). The method was the immunoSEQ multiplex PCR assay. TCRdb took over this immuneACCESS table, retaining in-frame rearrangements with V and J assigned. Such tables are incomplete; in checked studies, under half of the missing clones stem from an unresolved V gene, and the remainder is unexplained. For this sample the table gives some 270,000 clones, of which over 75% were detected only once. The top ten hold around 10% of the sample. The sample was PBMCs or T cells enriched from blood (not recorded which). These receptor sequences come from a woman between 50 and 59 years old with acute COVID-19.

The table lists this clone with a count of one. The rearrangement joins TRBV10-3 to TRBJ2-1; 9 bases map to TRBD1. The V segment lost 6 bases and the J segment 6 bases; nucleotides outside the gene matches: 9. The length of the CDR3 is 15 residues. The germline V gene has CDR1 ENHRY and CDR2 SYGVKD. The CDR3 region has the DNA TGTGCCATCAGGCCCGCGGGACAGGGCCTCAATGAGCAGTTCTTC. This sequence encodes CAIRPAGQGLNEQFF.

This chain joins TRBV5-1 and TRBJ2-3; the match to TRBD2 covers 7 bases. CDR3 length: 15 residues. Germline V gene sequence: CDR1 SGHRS, CDR2 YFSETQ. Losses at the gene ends were 1 base for V and 2 bases for J; bases not matched to a gene: 4. CDR3 residues: CASSLWEGNTDTQYF. CDR3 DNA: TGCGCCAGCAGCTTGTGGGAGGGAAACACAGATACGCAGTATTTT.

In nucleotides, the CDR3 is TGTGCCAGCAGCGGGTTTAACAGGGTTCCGAGCTCTGGAAACACCATATATTTT. It specifies CASSGFNRVPSSGNTIYF. This sequence joins TRBV21-1 and TRBJ1-3; the table's D call, TRBD1, has no DNA check behind it. TRBV21-1 is a pseudogene. The CDR3 has 18 residues.

The rearrangement uses TRBV5-1 and TRBJ2-7; 11 positions match TRBD1. Germline V CDR1 and CDR2: SGHRS, YFSETQ. This CDR3 contains 17 residues. Trimming removed 0 bases from V and 6 bases from J; junction bases left unmatched: 11. In nucleotides, the CDR3 is TGCGCCAGCAGCTTGGACCGGGGGCGGACAGGGGGCTTCGAGCAGTACTTC. It specifies CASSLDRGRTGGFEQYF. Combining the CDR3 with reference TRBV5-1 and TRBJ2-7 gives the whole variable domain KAGVTQTPRYLIKTRGQQVTLSCSPISGHRSVSWYQQTPGQGLQFLFEYFSETQRNKGNFPGRFSGRQFSNSRSEMNVSTLELGDSALYLCASSLDRGRTGGFEQYFGPGTRLTVT.

The rearrangement joins TRBV9 to TRBJ2-5; no reliable D call. Trimming shortened V by 0 bases and J by 7 bases, and 10 bases separated the two germline ends. Germline CDR1 reads SGDLS; CDR2 reads YYNGEE. This CDR3 region has 13 residues. Here the CDR3 DNA reads TGTGCCAGCAGCGTAGGAGGTATGGGGACCCAGTACTTC. It yields the protein CASSVGGMGTQYF.

This sequence joins TRBV23-1 and TRBJ2-7; possibly TRBD2 for D (6 bases). TRBV23-1 is treated as an ORF (open reading frame) with a function not yet certain. The CDR3 spans 13 residues. The V and J ends lost 8 bases and 1 base respectively, with 12 bases between them. CDR3 residues: CASRAGPSYEQYF. In DNA form, the CDR3 reads TGCGCCAGCCGGGCGGGACCTTCCTACGAGCAGTACTTC.

The chain is built from TRBV6-6 and TRBJ2-1; a weak D match, TRBD2 (5 bases). Germline assignment: CDR1 MNHNY and CDR2 SVGAGI (reference sequence). This CDR3 spans 15 amino acids. Trimming removed 4 bases at V and 2 bases at J, with 12 bases between. CDR3 sequence (DNA): TGTGCCAGCAGTTCCCAGGACTCAGCCTACAATGAGCAGTTCTTC. Translated: CASSSQDSAYNEQFF.

The V gene is TRBV6-5, the J gene TRBJ1-5; D remains unclear. V dropped 7 bases and J dropped 0 bases, with 7 bases sitting between them. The CDR3 is 13 residues long. CDR1 MNHEY and CDR2 SVGAGI come from the germline V gene. CDR3: CASNRFSNQPQHF. In DNA, the CDR3 is TGTGCCAGCAATAGATTTAGCAATCAGCCCCAGCATTTT.

V and J are TRBV5-4 and TRBJ1-1; TRBD1 agrees at 8 bases. Germline V gene data show CDR1 as SGHNT and CDR2 as YYREEE (reference sequence). V gave up 6 bases and J gave up 0 bases; unmatched junction bases: 4. The CDR3 runs 14 residues. CDR3 residues: CASTRTGLNTEAFF. The CDR3 nucleotides are TGTGCCAGCACCCGGACAGGGTTGAACACTGAAGCTTTCTTT.

This chain connects TRBV7-9 to TRBJ1-6; D may be TRBD1 (6 bases). This CDR3 contains 18 residues. Looked up from germline, CDR1 is SEHNR and CDR2 is FQNEAQ (reference sequence). V shed 1 base and J shed 0 bases, with 13 bases lying between them. The CDR3 protein is CASSLGSGVGSYNSPLHF. DNA of the CDR3: TGTGCCAGCAGCTTAGGTTCAGGGGTAGGCTCCTATAATTCACCCCTCCACTTT.

The chain employs TRBV9 and TRBJ2-7; 10 nucleotides agree with TRBD1. Germline V gene data show CDR1 as SGDLS and CDR2 as YYNGEE. The CDR3 spans 12 residues. Germline trimming cut 7 bases from V and 7 bases from J; bases unmatched to any gene: 5. The DNA of the CDR3 is TGTGCCAGCGGGACAGGGGCCTCGGAGCAGTACTTC. This encodes CASGTGASEQYF.

The CDR3, as DNA: TGTGCCAGCAGCTTGTGGGGCTCGGGTGAAAAACTGTTTTTT. Protein product: CASSLWGSGEKLFF. The rearrangement uses TRBV5-6 and TRBJ1-4; tentatively, D is TRBD1 (5 bases). The CDR3 is 14 amino acids. V was cut by 1 base and J by 7 bases, with 11 bases left in between. Looked up from germline, CDR1 is SGHDT and CDR2 is YYEEEE.

The chain uses TRBV11-2 and TRBJ1-2; D ambiguous. Germline CDR1 and CDR2: SGHAT and FQNNGV. The length of the CDR3 is 14 residues. V was pared by 7 bases and J by 8 bases, with 20 bases between. As DNA, the CDR3 is TGTGCCAGCAAACAAATACCCGGGGATGGGGGCTACACCTTC. Translation: CASKQIPGDGGYTF.

The chain has TRBV18 and TRBJ1-2, with 9 bases matching TRBD1. The CDR3 is 15 amino acids. V shed 8 bases and J 4 bases; nucleotides not matched to a gene: 11. CDR1 KGHSH and CDR2 LQKENI come from the germline V gene. Here the CDR3 reads CASRDRVLEGYGYTF. The CDR3 DNA sequence: TGTGCCAGCCGGGACAGGGTCTTGGAAGGCTATGGCTACACCTTC.

With respect to this clone: This CDR3 is also generated by other DNA sequences in the sample. This chain connects TRBV6-2 or TRBV6-3 to TRBJ2-7; D remains ambiguous. Germline assignment: CDR1 MNHEY and CDR2 SVGEGT. V lost 6 bases and J lost 4, with 7 bases in between. The CDR3 is 11 residues long. The CDR3, as DNA: TGTGCCAGCAGCCCCCTGTACGAGCAGTACTTC. Amino acids: CASSPLYEQYF.

The chain employs TRBV6-2 or TRBV6-3 and TRBJ2-7; 11 bases are shared with TRBD2. This CDR3 is 18 amino acids long. From germline, CDR1 is MNHEY and CDR2 SVGEGT. The ends lost 3 bases at V and 4 bases at J; junction bases unmatched: 14. The CDR3 nucleotides read TGTGCCAGCAGTTATCCGACCACTAGCGGGGGAAACGATTACGAGCAGTACTTC. It yields the protein CASSYPTTSGGNDYEQYF.

V and J are TRBV10-3 and TRBJ1-3; 12 positions match TRBD1. Germline CDR1 and CDR2: ENHRY and SYGVKD. V trimming: 4 bases; J trimming: 1 base; junction bases outside the gene matches: 14. The CDR3 sequence is 20 residues long. CDR3 in amino acids: CAISGGQGARVKVSGNTIYF. The CDR3 nucleotides are TGTGCCATCAGTGGGGGACAGGGGGCCAGAGTGAAGGTATCTGGAAACACCATATATTTT.

V and J are TRBV5-6 and TRBJ2-7, with D perhaps TRBD2 (5 bases). The CDR3 is made up of 13 amino acids. The ends were cut back, 10 bases at V and 4 bases at J, with 18 bases in the middle. Germline V gene sequence: CDR1 SGHDT, CDR2 YYEEEE. The CDR3 nucleotides are TGTGCCCGTTGGGCGGGCTACAAATACGAGCAGTACTTC. This sequence encodes CARWAGYKYEQYF.

This chain connects TRBV19 to TRBJ1-4; 8 bases align to TRBD1. The CDR3 is 16 residues long. The ends lost 5 bases at V and 6 bases at J; junction bases unmatched: 11. Per germline, CDR1 LNHDA and CDR2 SQIVND (reference sequence). The CDR3 reads CASSRKRTGFDEKLFF. The CDR3 DNA reads as TGTGCCAGTAGTCGCAAACGGACAGGGTTCGATGAAAAACTGTTTTTT.

In this sample, this clone turned up once. The same CDR3 can be traced to other DNA sequences in this sample. The rearrangement links TRBV30 to TRBJ1-6, with D unresolved. V lost 4 bases to trimming and J lost 2 bases, with 3 bases between them. Per germline, CDR1 GTSNPN and CDR2 SVGIG (reference sequence). This CDR3 is 12 amino acids long. CDR3 loop: CAWTAYNSPLHF. Written as DNA, the CDR3 is TGTGCCTGGACAGCCTATAATTCACCCCTCCACTTT.

The rearrangement links TRBV9 to TRBJ2-2; 8 nucleotides line up with TRBD2. The V segment lost 2 bases and the J segment 4 bases; nucleotides outside the gene matches: 16. From germline, CDR1 is SGDLS and CDR2 YYNGEE. CDR3 size: 19 residues. CDR3 loop: CASSVANSYGGAITGELFF. DNA for the CDR3: TGTGCCAGCAGCGTCGCTAACAGTTACGGGGGGGCGATCACCGGGGAGCTGTTTTTT.

The CDR3 reads CASSLASGVFYAGELFF. CDR3 in DNA: TGTGCCAGCAGCTTAGCGTCAGGGGTTTTCTATGCCGGGGAGCTGTTTTTT. The V gene is TRBV5-6, the J gene TRBJ2-2; D perhaps matches TRBD1 (6 bases). Trimming left V 2 bases short and J 6 bases short, with 20 bases between. Looked up from germline, CDR1 is SGHDT and CDR2 is YYEEEE. This CDR3 spans 17 amino acids.

The chain combines TRBV6-5 with TRBJ1-4; 7 bases match TRBD1. Trimming removed 6 bases from V and 0 bases from J; junction bases left unmatched: 4. This CDR3 region has 15 residues. Per germline, CDR1 MNHEY and CDR2 SVGAGI. The CDR3 sequence is CASRPDRATNEKLFF. The CDR3 region has the DNA TGTGCCAGCAGGCCTGACAGGGCAACTAATGAAAAACTGTTTTTT.

The rearrangement joins TRBV5-4 to TRBJ2-1, with 8 nucleotides matching TRBD2. V dropped 4 bases and J dropped 4; count of bases not matched to a gene: 7. Germline lookup yields CDR1 SGHNT and CDR2 YYREEE (reference sequence). This CDR3 region has 15 residues. CDR3 in amino acids: CASSPSSGGYNEQFF. CDR3 nucleotide sequence: TGTGCCAGCAGCCCCTCCAGCGGGGGTTACAATGAGCAGTTCTTC. The entire variable domain, with the rest obtained from reference TRBV5-4 and TRBJ2-1, is as follows: ETGVTQSPTHLIKTRGQQVTLRCSSQSGHNTVSWYQQALGQGPQFIFQYYREEENGRGNFPPRFSGLQFPNYSSELNVNALELDDSALYLCASSPSSGGYNEQFFGPGTRLTVL.